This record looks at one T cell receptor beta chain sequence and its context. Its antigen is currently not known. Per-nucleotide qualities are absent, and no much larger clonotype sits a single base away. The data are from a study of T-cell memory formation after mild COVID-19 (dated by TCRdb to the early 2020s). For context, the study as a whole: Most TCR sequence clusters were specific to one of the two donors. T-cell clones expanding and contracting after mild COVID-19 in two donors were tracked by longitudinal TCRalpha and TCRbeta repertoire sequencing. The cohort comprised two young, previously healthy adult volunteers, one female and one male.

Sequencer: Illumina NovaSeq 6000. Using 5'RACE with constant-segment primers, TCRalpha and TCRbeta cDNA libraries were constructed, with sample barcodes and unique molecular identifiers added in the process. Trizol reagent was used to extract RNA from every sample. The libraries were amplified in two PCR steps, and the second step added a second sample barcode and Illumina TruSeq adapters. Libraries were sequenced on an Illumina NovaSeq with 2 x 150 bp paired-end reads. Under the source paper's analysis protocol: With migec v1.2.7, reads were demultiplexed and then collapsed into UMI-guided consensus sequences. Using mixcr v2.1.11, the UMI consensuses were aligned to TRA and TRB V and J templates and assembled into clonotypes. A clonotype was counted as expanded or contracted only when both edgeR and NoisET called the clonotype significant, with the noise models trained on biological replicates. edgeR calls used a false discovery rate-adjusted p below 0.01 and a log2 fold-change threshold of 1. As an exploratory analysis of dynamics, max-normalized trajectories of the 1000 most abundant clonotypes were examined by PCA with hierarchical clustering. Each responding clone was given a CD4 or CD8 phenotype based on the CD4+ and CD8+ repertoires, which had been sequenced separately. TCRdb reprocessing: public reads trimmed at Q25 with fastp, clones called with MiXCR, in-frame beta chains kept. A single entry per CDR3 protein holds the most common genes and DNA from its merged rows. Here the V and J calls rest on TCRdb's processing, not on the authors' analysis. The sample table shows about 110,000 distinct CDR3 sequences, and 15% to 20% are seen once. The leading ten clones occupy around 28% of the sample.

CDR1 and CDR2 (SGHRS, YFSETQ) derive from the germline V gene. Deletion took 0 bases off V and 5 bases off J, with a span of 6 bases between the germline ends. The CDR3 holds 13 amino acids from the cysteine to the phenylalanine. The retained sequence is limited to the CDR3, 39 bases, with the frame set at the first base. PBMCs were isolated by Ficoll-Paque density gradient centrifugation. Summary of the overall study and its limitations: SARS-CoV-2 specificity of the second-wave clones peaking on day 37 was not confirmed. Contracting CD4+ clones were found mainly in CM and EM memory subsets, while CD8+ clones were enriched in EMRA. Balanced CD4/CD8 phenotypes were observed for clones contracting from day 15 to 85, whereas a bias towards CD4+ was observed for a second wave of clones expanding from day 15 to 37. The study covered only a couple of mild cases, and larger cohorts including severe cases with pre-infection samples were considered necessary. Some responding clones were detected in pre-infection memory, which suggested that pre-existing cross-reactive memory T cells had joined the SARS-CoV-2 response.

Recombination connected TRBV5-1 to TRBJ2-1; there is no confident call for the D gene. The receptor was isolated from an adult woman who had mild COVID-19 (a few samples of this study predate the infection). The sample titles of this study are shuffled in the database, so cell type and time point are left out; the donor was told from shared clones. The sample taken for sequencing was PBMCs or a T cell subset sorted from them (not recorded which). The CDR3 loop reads CASSLVPNNEQFF. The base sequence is TGCGCCAGCAGCTTGGTCCCGAACAATGAGCAGTTCTTC.